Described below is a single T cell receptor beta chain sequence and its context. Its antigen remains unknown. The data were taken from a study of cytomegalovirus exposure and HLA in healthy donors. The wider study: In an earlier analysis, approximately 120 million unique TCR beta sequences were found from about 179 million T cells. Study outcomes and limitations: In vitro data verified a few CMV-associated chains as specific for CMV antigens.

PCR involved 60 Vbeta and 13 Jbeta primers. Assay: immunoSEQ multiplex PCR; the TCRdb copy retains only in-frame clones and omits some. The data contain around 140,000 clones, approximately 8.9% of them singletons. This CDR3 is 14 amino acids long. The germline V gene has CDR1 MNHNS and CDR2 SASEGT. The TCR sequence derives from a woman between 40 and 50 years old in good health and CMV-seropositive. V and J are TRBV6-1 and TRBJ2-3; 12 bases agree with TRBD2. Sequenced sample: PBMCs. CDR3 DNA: TGTGCTGCGCTAGCGGGGGGGTTTATAGATACGCAGTATTTT. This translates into CAALAGGFIDTQYF.